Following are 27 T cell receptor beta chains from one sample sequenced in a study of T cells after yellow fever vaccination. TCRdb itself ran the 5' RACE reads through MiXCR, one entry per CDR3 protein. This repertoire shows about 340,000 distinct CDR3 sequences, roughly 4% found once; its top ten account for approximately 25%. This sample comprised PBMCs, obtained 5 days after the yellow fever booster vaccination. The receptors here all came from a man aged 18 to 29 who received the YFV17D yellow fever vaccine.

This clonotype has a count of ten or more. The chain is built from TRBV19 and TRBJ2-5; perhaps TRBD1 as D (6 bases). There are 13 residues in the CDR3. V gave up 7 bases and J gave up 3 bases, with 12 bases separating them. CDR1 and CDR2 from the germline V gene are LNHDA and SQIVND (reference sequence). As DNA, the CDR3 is TGTGCCAGTACCGGTGCAGGGGAAGAGACCCAGTACTTC. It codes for CASTGAGEETQYF.

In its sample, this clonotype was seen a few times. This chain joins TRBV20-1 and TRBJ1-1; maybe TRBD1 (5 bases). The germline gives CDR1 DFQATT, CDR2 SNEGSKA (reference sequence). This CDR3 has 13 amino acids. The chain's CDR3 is CRPSGGGDTEAFF. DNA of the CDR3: TGCAGACCCAGTGGCGGAGGGGACACTGAAGCTTTCTTT.

This chain's CDR3 is CASSVGDEDQPQHF. The CDR3 region has the DNA TGTGCCAGCAGTGTCGGGGATGAAGATCAGCCCCAGCATTTT. The chain links TRBV6-4 to TRBJ1-5; D not certain. The CDR3 extends over 14 amino acids. Trimming stripped 4 bases from V and 5 bases from J, with 12 bases between. CDR1 and CDR2 (germline): MRHNA, SNTAGT.

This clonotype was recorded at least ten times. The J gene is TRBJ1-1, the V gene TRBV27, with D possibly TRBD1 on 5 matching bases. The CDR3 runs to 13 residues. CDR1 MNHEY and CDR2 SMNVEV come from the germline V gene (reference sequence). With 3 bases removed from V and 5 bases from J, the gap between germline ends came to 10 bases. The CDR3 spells CASSFIGETEAFF. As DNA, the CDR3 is TGTGCCAGCAGTTTCATAGGGGAAACTGAAGCTTTCTTT.

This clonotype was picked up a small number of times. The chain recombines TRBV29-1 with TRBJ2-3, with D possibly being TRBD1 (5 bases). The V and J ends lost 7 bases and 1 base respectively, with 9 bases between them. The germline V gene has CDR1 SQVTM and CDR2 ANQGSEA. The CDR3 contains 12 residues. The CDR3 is CSALQGTDTQYF. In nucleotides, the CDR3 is TGCAGCGCGCTACAGGGCACAGATACGCAGTATTTT.

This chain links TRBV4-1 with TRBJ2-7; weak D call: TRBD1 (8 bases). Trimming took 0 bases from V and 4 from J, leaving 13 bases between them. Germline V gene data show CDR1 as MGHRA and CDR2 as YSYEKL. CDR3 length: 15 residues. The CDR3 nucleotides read TGCGCCAGCAGCCAAGAAGACAGGGGACTATACGAGCAGTACGTC. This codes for CASSQEDRGLYEQYV.

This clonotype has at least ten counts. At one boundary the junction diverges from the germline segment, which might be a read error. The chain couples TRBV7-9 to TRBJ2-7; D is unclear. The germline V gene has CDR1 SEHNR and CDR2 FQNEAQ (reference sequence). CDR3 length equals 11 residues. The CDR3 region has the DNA TGTGCCAGCAGTTTAGAGTACGAGCAGTACTTC. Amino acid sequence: CASSLEYEQYF. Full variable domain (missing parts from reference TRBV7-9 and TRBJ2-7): DTGVSQNPRHKITKRGQNVTFRCDPISEHNRLYWYRQTLGQGPEFLTYFQNEAQLEKSRLLSDRFSAERPKGSFSTLEIQRTEQGDSAMYLCASSLEYEQYFGPGTRLTVT.

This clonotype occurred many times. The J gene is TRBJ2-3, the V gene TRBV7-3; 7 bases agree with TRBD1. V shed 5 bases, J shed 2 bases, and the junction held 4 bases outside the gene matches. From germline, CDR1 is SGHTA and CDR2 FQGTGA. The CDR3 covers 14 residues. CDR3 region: CASSRGQSTDTQYF. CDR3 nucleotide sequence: TGTGCCAGCAGCAGGGGGCAGTCCACAGATACGCAGTATTTT.

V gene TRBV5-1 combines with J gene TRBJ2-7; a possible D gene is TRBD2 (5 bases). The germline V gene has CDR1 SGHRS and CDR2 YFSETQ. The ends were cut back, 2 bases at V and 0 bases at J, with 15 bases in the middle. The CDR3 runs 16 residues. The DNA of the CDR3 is TGCGCCAGCAGCTTTGGCGGGCCGTCTACCTCCTACGAGCAGTACTTC. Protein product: CASSFGGPSTSYEQYF.

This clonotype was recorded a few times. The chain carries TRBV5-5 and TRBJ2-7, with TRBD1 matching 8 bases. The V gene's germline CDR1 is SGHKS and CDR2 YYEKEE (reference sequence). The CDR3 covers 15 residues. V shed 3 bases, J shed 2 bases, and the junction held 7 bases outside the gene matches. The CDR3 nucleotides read TGTGCCAGCAGCTACACCGACAGGGGACCCTACGAGCAGTACGTC. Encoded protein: CASSYTDRGPYEQYV.

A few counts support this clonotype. The CDR3 loop reads CASSRNMDRGRFGELFF. The CDR3 coding sequence is TGCGCCAGCAGTCGGAACATGGACAGGGGGCGCTTCGGGGAGCTGTTTTTT. V and J are TRBV5-1 and TRBJ2-2; 11 bases agree with TRBD1. The V and J ends lost 5 bases and 7 bases, in that order; junction bases with no gene match: 13. Germline lookup yields CDR1 SGHRS and CDR2 YFSETQ. The CDR3 runs 17 residues.

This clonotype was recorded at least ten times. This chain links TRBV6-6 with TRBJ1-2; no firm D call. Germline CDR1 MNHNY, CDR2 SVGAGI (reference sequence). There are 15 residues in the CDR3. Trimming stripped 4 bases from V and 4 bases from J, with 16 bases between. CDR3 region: CASSSETLESYGYTF. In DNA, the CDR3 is TGTGCCAGCAGTTCGGAGACCCTAGAGAGCTATGGCTACACCTTC.

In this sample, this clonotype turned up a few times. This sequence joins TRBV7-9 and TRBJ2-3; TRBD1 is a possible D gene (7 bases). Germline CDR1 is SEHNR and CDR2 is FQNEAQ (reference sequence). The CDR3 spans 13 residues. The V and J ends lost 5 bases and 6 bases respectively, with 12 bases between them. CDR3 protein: CASSTRGVDTQYF. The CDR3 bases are TGTGCCAGCAGCACCAGGGGGGTTGATACGCAGTATTTT.

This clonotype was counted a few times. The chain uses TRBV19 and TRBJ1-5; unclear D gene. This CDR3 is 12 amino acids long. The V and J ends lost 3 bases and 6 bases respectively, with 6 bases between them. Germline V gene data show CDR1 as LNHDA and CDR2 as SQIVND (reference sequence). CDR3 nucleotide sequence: TGTGCCAGTAGTATCCTCGGTCAGCCCCAGCATTTT. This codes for CASSILGQPQHF.

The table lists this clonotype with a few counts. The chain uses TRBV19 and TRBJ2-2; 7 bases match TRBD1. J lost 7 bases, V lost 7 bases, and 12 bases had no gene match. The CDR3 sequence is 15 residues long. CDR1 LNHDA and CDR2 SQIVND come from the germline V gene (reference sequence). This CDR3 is CASNPHRGADGELFF. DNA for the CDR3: TGTGCCAGTAACCCGCACAGGGGCGCGGACGGGGAGCTGTTTTTT.

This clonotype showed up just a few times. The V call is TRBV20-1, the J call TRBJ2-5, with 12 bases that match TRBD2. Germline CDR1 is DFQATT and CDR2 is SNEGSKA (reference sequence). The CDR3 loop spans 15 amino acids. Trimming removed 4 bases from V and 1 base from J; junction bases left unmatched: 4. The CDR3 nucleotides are TGCAGTGCTATCGGGACTAGCGGGTTCCAAGAGACCCAGTACTTC. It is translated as CSAIGTSGFQETQYF.

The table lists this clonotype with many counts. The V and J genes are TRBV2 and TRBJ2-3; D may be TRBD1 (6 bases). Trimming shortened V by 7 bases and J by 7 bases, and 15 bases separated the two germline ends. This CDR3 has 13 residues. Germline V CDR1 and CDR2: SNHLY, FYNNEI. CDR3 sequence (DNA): TGTGCCAGCATGACGGACAGCTACAATACGCAGTATTTT. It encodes CASMTDSYNTQYF.

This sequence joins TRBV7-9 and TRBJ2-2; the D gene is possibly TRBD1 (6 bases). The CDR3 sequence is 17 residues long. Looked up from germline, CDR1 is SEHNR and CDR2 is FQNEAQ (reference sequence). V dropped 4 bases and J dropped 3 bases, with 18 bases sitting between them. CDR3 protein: CASSSPPTGVDTGELFF. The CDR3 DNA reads TGTGCCAGCAGCTCCCCTCCGACAGGAGTAGACACCGGGGAGCTGTTTTTT.

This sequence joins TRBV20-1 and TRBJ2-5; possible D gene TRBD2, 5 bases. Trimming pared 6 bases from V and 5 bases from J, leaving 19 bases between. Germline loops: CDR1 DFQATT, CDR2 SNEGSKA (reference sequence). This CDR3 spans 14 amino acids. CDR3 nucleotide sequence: TGCAGTGCGAGACCCGGACTTATTCAGGAGACCCAGTACTTC. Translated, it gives CSARPGLIQETQYF.

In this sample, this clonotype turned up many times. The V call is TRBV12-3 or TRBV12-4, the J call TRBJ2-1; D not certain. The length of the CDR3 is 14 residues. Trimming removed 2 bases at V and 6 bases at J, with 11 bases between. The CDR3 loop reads CASSLSVLGNEQFF. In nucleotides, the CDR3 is TGTGCCAGCAGTTTAAGTGTCCTTGGCAATGAGCAGTTCTTC.

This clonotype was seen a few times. This chain's CDR3 is CASRSGTGGYRDGYTF. As DNA, the CDR3 is TGTGCCAGTAGAAGCGGGACAGGGGGCTATAGGGATGGCTACACCTTC. The V gene is TRBV19, the J gene TRBJ1-2; TRBD1 aligns across 12 bases. The CDR3 contains 16 residues. Trimming cost V 6 bases and J 6 bases; bases outside gene matches: 11. Germline V gene data show CDR1 as LNHDA and CDR2 as SQIVND (reference sequence).

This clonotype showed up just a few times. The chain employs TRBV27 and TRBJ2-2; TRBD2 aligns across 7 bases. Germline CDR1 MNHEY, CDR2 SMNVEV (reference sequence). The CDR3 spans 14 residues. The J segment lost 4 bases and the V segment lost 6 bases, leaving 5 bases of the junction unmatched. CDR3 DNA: TGTGCCAGCAGGATCGGGGGGTCCACCGGGGAGCTGTTTTTT. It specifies CASRIGGSTGELFF.

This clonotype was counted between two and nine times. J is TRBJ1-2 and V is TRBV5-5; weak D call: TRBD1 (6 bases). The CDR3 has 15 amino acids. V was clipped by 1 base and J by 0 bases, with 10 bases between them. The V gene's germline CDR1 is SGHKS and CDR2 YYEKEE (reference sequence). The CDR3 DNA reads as TGTGCCAGCAGCTTGCAGACAGGATCTAACTATGGCTACACCTTC. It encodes CASSLQTGSNYGYTF.

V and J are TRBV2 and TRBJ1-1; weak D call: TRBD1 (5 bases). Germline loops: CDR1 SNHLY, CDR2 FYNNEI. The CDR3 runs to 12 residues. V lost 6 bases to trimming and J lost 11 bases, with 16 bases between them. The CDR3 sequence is CASSLAGVAAFF. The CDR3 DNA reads TGTGCCAGCAGCCTAGCGGGGGTGGCCGCTTTCTTT. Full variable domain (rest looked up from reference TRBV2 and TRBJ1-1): EPEVTQTPSHQVTQMGQEVILRCVPISNHLYFYWYRQILGQKVEFLVSFYNNEISEKSEIFDDQFSVERPDGSNFTLKIRSTKLEDSAMYFCASSLAGVAAFFGQGTRLTVV.

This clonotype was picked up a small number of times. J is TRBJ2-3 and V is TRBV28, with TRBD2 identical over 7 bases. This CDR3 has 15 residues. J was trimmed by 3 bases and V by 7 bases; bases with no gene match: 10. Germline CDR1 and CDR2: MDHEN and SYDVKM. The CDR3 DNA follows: TGTGCCAGCAATCCGTGGGGGGGGGAAACAGATACGCAGTATTTT. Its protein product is CASNPWGGETDTQYF.

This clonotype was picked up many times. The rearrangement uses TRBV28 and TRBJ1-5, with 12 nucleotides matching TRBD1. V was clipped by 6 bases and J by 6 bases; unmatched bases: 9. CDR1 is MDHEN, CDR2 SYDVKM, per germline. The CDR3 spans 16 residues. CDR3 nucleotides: TGTGCCAGCAGGAGTCCCGGGACAGGGGGCGGTCAGCCCCAGCATTTT. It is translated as CASRSPGTGGGQPQHF.

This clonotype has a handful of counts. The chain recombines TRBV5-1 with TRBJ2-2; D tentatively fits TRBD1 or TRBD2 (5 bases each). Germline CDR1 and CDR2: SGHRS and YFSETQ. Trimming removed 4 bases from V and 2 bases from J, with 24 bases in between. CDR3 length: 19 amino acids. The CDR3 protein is CASSPTWSTGTSNTGELFF. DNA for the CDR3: TGCGCCAGCAGCCCTACTTGGTCGACCGGGACGTCAAACACCGGGGAGCTGTTTTTT.